This T cell receptor beta chain was sequenced during a study of T cell repertoires in cytomegalovirus infection. The table lists this clonotype with a few counts. From the reads, TCRdb called clonotypes with MiXCR, one entry per CDR3 protein. The data hold hundreds of thousands of distinct CDR3 sequences, with 18% observed a single time. The germline V gene has CDR1 SGHNT and CDR2 YYREEE (reference sequence). The length of the CDR3 is 16 residues. V lost 0 bases to trimming and J lost 3 bases, with 15 bases between them. This TCR was recovered from a human donor in good health (CMV status not recorded). Some clones in this sample may be carry-over from other donors' samples. The J gene is TRBJ1-2, the V gene TRBV5-4, with D perhaps matching TRBD1 (5 bases). The sample comprised PBMCs. CDR3 DNA sequence: TGTGCCAGCAGCTTGGATCCGCCAGGGCCATACTATGGCTACACCTTC. Translation: CASSLDPPGPYYGYTF. Supplemented by reference TRBV5-4 and TRBJ1-2, the full variable domain reads ETGVTQSPTHLIKTRGQQVTLRCSSQSGHNTVSWYQQALGQGPQFIFQYYREEENGRGNFPPRFSGLQFPNYSSELNVNALELDDSALYLCASSLDPPGPYYGYTFGSGTRLTVV.